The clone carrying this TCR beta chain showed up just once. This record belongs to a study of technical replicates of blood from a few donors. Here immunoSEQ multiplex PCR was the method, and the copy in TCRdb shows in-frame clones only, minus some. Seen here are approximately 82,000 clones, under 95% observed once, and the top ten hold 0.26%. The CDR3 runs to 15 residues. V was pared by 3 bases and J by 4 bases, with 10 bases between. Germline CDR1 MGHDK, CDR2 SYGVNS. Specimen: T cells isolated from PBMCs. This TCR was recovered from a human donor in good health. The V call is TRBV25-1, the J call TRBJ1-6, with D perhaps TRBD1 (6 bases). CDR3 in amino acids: CASSEPTGYNSPLHF. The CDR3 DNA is TGTGCCAGCAGTGAGCCGACAGGTTATAATTCACCCCTCCACTTT.